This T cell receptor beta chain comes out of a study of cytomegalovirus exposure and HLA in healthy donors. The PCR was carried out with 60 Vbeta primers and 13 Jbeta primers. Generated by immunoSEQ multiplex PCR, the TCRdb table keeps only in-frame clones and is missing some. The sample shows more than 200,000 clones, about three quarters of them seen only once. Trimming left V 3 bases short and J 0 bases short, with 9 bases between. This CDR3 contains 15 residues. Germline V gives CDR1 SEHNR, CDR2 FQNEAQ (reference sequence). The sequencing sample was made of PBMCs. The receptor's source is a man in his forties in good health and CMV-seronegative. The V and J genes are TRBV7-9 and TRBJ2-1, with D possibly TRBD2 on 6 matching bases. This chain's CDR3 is CASSFSGSSYNEQFF. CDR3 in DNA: TGTGCCAGCAGCTTTAGCGGAAGCTCCTACAATGAGCAGTTCTTC. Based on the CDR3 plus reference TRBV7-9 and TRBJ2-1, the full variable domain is DTGVSQNPRHKITKRGQNVTFRCDPISEHNRLYWYRQTLGQGPEFLTYFQNEAQLEKSRLLSDRFSAERPKGSFSTLEIQRTEQGDSAMYLCASSFSGSSYNEQFFGPGTRLTVL.